This is a list of T cell receptor beta chains from one sample in a study of cytomegalovirus exposure and HLA in healthy donors. This table comes from immunoSEQ multiplex PCR, and its TCRdb copy is limited to in-frame clones, with some not included. The top ten hold approximately 7% of the sample, which has approximately 39,000 clones, more than 60% seen once. Sample: PBMCs. These TCRs come from a man aged 30-40 years in good health and CMV-seronegative. Each CDR3 is given with its conserved first and last residue. A D gene is named only where the DNA matches it firmly. For some rows the clone size is stated as once, few or many, or as a class when expanded; others skip it.

V,J,D,size,CDR3,DNA
TRBV4-1,TRBJ1-2,NA,NA,CASSQTGIYGYTF,TGCGCCAGCAGCCAAACAGGGATCTATGGCTACACCTTC
TRBV28,TRBJ2-3,NA,NA,CASRLGTSTDTQYF,TGTGCCAGCAGACTGGGGACTAGCACAGATACGCAGTATTTT
TRBV7-6,TRBJ2-1,TRBD1,few,CASSFTGAQINYNEQFF,TGTGCCAGCAGCTTTACAGGGGCCCAAATAAATTACAATGAGCAGTTCTTC
TRBV7-7,TRBJ1-1,TRBD1,many,CASSSPGQGGVLNTEAFF,TGTGCTAGCAGCTCTCCGGGACAGGGAGGGGTGTTGAACACTGAAGCTTTCTTT
TRBV10-2,TRBJ2-5,TRBD2,NA,CASRTGTSQKETQYF,TGCGCCAGCAGAACCGGGACTAGCCAAAAAGAGACCCAGTACTTC
TRBV15,TRBJ2-1,TRBD2,NA,CATSMVPSGYNEQFF,TGTGCCACCAGCATGGTGCCTAGCGGATACAATGAGCAGTTCTTC
TRBV7-9,TRBJ2-5,NA,NA,CASSPFSVQETQYF,TGTGCCAGCAGCCCCTTTAGTGTTCAAGAGACCCAGTACTTC
TRBV28,TRBJ1-6,NA,NA,CASSLSGGGTMGSPLHF,TGTGCCAGCAGTTTATCCGGGGGGGGCACCATGGGGTCACCCCTCCACTTT
TRBV6-5,TRBJ1-5,NA,NA,CASSYRGGPQHF,TGTGCCAGCAGTTACCGGGGAGGGCCCCAGCATTTT
TRBV19,TRBJ1-6,NA,NA,CASSWLGADSPLHF,TGTGCCAGTAGTTGGCTGGGGGCGGATTCACCCCTCCACTTT
TRBV29-1,TRBJ1-5,NA,many,CSVGSPGEGQPQHF,TGCAGCGTTGGGTCCCCAGGGGAAGGACAGCCCCAGCATTTT
TRBV5-1,TRBJ2-3,TRBD2,NA,CASSRGGELAGADTQYF,TGCGCCAGCAGCCGGGGCGGGGAACTAGCGGGCGCAGATACGCAGTATTTT
TRBV5-4,TRBJ2-3,NA,NA,CASSLTGVADTQYF,TGTGCCAGCAGCTTGACGGGAGTGGCAGATACGCAGTATTTT
TRBV29-1,TRBJ2-7,NA,NA,CSVEFASYEQYF,TGCAGCGTTGAATTTGCGAGCTACGAGCAGTACTTC
TRBV6-5,TRBJ1-5,TRBD1,NA,CASSRWTGNQPQHF,TGTGCCAGCAGCCGCTGGACAGGGAATCAGCCCCAGCATTTT
TRBV6-6,TRBJ1-6,NA,few,CASRREGRALHF,TGTGCCAGCAGGCGTGAGGGAAGGGCCCTCCACTTT
TRBV7-6,TRBJ1-2,NA,NA,CASSLRGTDGYTF,TGTGCCAGCAGCTTACGGGGGACGGATGGCTACACCTTC
TRBV4-1,TRBJ2-7,NA,NA,CASSQGREYEQYF,TGCGCCAGCAGCCAAGGGAGGGAATACGAGCAGTACTTC
TRBV20-1,TRBJ2-5,NA,NA,CVRVRQETQYF,TGCGTACGAGTCCGCCAAGAGACCCAGTACTTC
TRBV6-1,TRBJ1-5,NA,NA,CASTPATGKDQPQHF,TGTGCCAGCACACCGGCAACAGGGAAGGATCAGCCCCAGCATTTT
TRBV25-1,TRBJ2-5,TRBD2,NA,CASSDYQPGLAETQYF,TGTGCCAGCAGTGATTACCAACCGGGACTAGCAGAGACCCAGTACTTC
TRBV27,TRBJ2-2,NA,few,CASRDSGELFF,TGTGCCAGCAGGGACTCGGGAGAGCTGTTTTTT
TRBV6-5,TRBJ2-2,TRBD1,NA,CASSFNDRVSGELFF,TGTGCCAGCAGTTTCAACGACAGGGTCTCCGGGGAGCTGTTTTTT
TRBV4-1,TRBJ1-2,NA,medium-sized,CASSQGLVKGYYGYTF,TGCGCCAGCAGCCAAGGGTTGGTTAAGGGGTACTATGGCTACACCTTC
TRBV4-3,TRBJ2-5,TRBD2,NA,CASSPTRTSGVQETQYF,TGCGCCAGCAGCCCAACGAGGACTAGCGGGGTCCAAGAGACCCAGTACTTC
TRBV10-3,TRBJ2-1,TRBD2,NA,CAISESGLAGMQFF,TGTGCCATCAGTGAGTCGGGACTAGCGGGGATGCAGTTCTTC
TRBV2,TRBJ2-6,TRBD1,few,CASSAPLGRTGVSGANVLTF,TGTGCCAGCAGTGCCCCCCTCGGGAGGACAGGGGTCTCTGGGGCCAACGTCCTGACTTTC
TRBV5-1,TRBJ1-1,NA,NA,CASSWGEGGTEAFF,TGCGCCAGCAGCTGGGGGGAGGGCGGCACTGAAGCTTTCTTT
TRBV27,TRBJ1-2,NA,NA,CASSLWQGGGYTF,TGTGCCAGCAGTTTATGGCAGGGTGGTGGCTACACCTTC
TRBV5-4,TRBJ2-1,NA,NA,CASSNTGSYNEQFF,TGTGCCAGCAGCAATACAGGATCCTACAATGAGCAGTTCTTC
TRBV6-5,TRBJ1-1,TRBD1,NA,CAITRTGQGTEAFF,TGTGCCATCACCCGGACAGGGCAAGGGACTGAAGCTTTCTTT
TRBV4-3,TRBJ1-4,NA,NA,CASSQVAFGPSPKLFF,TGCGCCAGCAGCCAAGTCGCCTTCGGTCCGTCGCCAAAACTGTTTTTT
TRBV29-1,TRBJ2-5,TRBD2,once,CSVERLAWRVQETQYF,TGCAGCGTGGAAAGACTAGCCTGGAGGGTCCAAGAGACCCAGTACTTC
TRBV2,TRBJ1-2,TRBD1,medium-sized,CARKGQGLIVGYTF,TGTGCCAGAAAAGGACAGGGGCTAATAGTTGGCTACACCTTC
TRBV5-1,TRBJ2-2,NA,NA,CASRRVDTGELFF,TGCGCCAGCCGCAGGGTAGACACCGGGGAGCTGTTTTTT
TRBV9,TRBJ2-3,NA,NA,CASSLQAGSTDTQYF,TGTGCCAGCAGCCTTCAAGCGGGTAGCACAGATACGCAGTATTTT
TRBV10-3,TRBJ2-5,TRBD2,NA,CAISESAGGRAGETQYF,TGTGCCATCAGTGAGAGCGCCGGCGGGAGGGCCGGGGAGACCCAGTACTTC
TRBV6-5,TRBJ2-1,TRBD2,NA,CASRRLAGENNEQFF,TGTGCCAGCAGACGACTAGCGGGAGAGAACAATGAGCAGTTCTTC
TRBV13,TRBJ1-1,NA,NA,CASSREGRGVDTEAFF,TGTGCCAGCAGCCGGGAGGGCCGCGGGGTGGACACTGAAGCTTTCTTT
TRBV6-4,TRBJ2-1,TRBD2,NA,CASSLSLAGSNEQFF,TGTGCCAGCAGTTTGTCACTAGCGGGGTCGAATGAGCAGTTCTTC
TRBV7-2,TRBJ1-6,NA,NA,CASSWGGSPLHF,TGTGCCAGCAGCTGGGGGGGTTCACCCCTCCACTTT
TRBV2,TRBJ2-1,NA,NA,CASNGAGKFGNEQFF,TGTGCCAGCAATGGGGCGGGAAAATTCGGAAATGAGCAGTTCTTC
TRBV7-2,TRBJ1-5,TRBD1,NA,CASSEGQGGSQPQHF,TGTGCCAGCAGCGAGGGACAGGGGGGTTCTCAGCCCCAGCATTTT
TRBV25-1,TRBJ1-1,NA,NA,CASRPEGTEAFF,TGTGCCAGCAGACCGGAGGGGACTGAAGCTTTCTTT
TRBV10-2,TRBJ2-7,TRBD1,NA,CASSETGGGYEQYF,TGCGCCAGCAGTGAGACAGGGGGCGGTTACGAGCAGTACTTC
TRBV28,TRBJ1-5,NA,NA,CASRPAGNQPQHF,TGTGCCAGCAGGCCCGCGGGCAATCAGCCCCAGCATTTT
TRBV4-1,TRBJ2-3,TRBD1,NA,CASSRRDRGTDTQYF,TGCGCCAGCAGCCGCCGGGACAGGGGAACAGATACGCAGTATTTT
TRBV6-5,TRBJ2-7,NA,once,CASSLQASYEQYF,TGTGCCAGCAGTTTGCAGGCTTCCTACGAGCAGTACTTC
TRBV7-8,TRBJ1-5,TRBD1,few,CASSLRIGTDNQPQHF,TGTGCCAGCAGCTTAAGGATAGGGACAGACAATCAGCCCCAGCATTTT
TRBV6-5,TRBJ1-2,TRBD1,NA,CASSYSRDSFYGYTF,TGTGCCAGCAGTTACTCTCGGGACAGCTTCTATGGCTACACCTTC
TRBV6-1,TRBJ1-1,NA,NA,CASRRTRDWTTEAFF,TGTGCCAGCAGGCGTACCCGGGACTGGACCACTGAAGCTTTCTTT
TRBV7-2,TRBJ2-5,NA,NA,CASSLSAEETQYF,TGTGCCAGCAGCTTAAGCGCCGAGGAGACCCAGTACTTC
TRBV7-2,TRBJ1-1,TRBD1,NA,CASSPGGRTEAFF,TGTGCCAGCAGCCCAGGGGGGAGGACTGAAGCTTTCTTT